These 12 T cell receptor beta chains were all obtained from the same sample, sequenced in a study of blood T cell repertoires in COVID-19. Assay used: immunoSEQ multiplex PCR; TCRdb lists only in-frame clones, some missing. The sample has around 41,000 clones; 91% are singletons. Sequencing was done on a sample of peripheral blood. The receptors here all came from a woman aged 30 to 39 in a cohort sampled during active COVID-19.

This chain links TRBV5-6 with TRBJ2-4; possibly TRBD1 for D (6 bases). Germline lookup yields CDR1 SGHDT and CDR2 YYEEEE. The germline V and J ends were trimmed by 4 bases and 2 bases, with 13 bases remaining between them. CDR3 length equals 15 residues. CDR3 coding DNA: TGTGCCAGCAGCCCCGGTTGGGGGCCCAAAAACATTCAGTACTTC. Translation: CASSPGWGPKNIQYF.

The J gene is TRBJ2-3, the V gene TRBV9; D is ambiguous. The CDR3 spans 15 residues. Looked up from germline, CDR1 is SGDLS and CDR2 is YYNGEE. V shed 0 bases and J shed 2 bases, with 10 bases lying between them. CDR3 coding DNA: TGTGCCAGCAGCGTAGGGCACAGATCCACAGATACGCAGTATTTT. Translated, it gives CASSVGHRSTDTQYF.

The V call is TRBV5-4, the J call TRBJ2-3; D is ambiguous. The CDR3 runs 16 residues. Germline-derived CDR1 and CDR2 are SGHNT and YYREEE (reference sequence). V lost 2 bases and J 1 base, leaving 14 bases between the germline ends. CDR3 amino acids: CASSFKPLRGTDTQYF. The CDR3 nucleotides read TGTGCCAGCAGCTTCAAACCTTTGCGTGGCACAGATACGCAGTATTTT.

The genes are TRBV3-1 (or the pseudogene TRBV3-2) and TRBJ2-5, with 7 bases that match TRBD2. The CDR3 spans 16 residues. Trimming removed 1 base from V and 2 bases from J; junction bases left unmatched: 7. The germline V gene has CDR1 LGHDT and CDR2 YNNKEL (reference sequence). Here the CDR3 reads CASSQVASGGQETQYF. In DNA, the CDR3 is TGTGCCAGCAGCCAAGTGGCTAGCGGCGGACAAGAGACCCAGTACTTC.

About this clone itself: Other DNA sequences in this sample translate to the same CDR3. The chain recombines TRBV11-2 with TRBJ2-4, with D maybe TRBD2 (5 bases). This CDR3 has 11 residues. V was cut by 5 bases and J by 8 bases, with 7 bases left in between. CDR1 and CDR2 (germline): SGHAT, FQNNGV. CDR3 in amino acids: CASSLRDIQYF. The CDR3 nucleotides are TGTGCCAGCAGCCTGCGGGACATTCAGTACTTC.

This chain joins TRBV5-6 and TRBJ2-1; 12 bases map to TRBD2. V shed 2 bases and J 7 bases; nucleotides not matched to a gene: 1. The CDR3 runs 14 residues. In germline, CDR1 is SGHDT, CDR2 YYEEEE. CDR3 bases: TGTGCCAGCAGCTTCACTAGCGGGGGGAATGAGCAGTTCTTC. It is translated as CASSFTSGGNEQFF.

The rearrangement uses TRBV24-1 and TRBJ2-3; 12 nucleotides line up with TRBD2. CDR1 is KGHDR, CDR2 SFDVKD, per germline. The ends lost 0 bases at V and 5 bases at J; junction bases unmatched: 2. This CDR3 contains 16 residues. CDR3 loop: CATSDLGLAGQDTQYF. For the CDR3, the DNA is TGTGCCACCAGTGATTTGGGACTAGCGGGACAAGATACGCAGTATTTT.

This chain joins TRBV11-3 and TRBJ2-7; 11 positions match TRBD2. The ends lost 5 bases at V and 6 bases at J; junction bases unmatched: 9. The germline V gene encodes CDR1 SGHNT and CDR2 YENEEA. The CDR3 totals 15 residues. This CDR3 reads CASSPVGLAALEQYF. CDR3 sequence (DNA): TGTGCCAGCAGCCCGGTGGGACTAGCGGCCCTCGAGCAGTACTTC.

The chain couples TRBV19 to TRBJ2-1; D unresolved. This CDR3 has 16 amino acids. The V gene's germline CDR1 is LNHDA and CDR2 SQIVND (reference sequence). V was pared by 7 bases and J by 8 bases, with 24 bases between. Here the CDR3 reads CASTPTGSRLVDEQFF. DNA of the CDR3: TGTGCCAGTACCCCCACCGGCTCCAGACTCGTAGATGAGCAGTTCTTC.

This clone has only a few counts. The CDR3 region has the DNA TGTGCCAGTAGCGGGACTCTCACCGGGGAGCTGTTTTTT. This encodes CASSGTLTGELFF. The chain combines TRBV19 with TRBJ2-2; D may be TRBD2 (6 bases). This CDR3 has 13 residues. Germline V gene sequence: CDR1 LNHDA, CDR2 SQIVND (reference sequence). Between the trimmed V and J ends, which lost 6 bases and 4 bases, there was a span of 9 bases.

CDR3 sequence reads: CASSPRVQVLEQYF. In nucleotides, the CDR3 is TGTGCCAGCAGCCCAAGGGTACAGGTTTTAGAGCAGTACTTC. This chain connects TRBV6-5 to TRBJ2-7; a possible D gene is TRBD1 (5 bases). In germline, CDR1 is MNHEY, CDR2 SVGAGI. The V gene lost 6 bases and the J gene lost 7 bases, with 19 bases spanning the gap. CDR3 length: 14 amino acids.

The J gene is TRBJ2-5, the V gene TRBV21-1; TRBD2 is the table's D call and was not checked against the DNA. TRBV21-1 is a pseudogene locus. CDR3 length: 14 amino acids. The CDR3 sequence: CASSKNGEGEAQYF. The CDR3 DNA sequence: TGTGCCAGCAGCAAAAACGGGGAGGGAGAGGCCCAGTACTTC.